Below are 9 T cell receptor beta chains sequenced from a single sample in a study of T cell responses to AZD1222 COVID-19 vaccine (dated by TCRdb to about 2021). What the time point label conveys for this sample: baseline before first vaccination. The treatment or condition label, read with the paper, signifies: meningococcal conjugate vaccine given as trial control. Preparation of the library involved the immunoSEQ multiplex PCR assay. In its TCRdb copy, this immuneACCESS table keeps in-frame sequences only and misses some clones. Where compared with another copy, unresolved V genes explain less than half of these, and the others have no known cause. This sample is represented by approximately 89,000 clones; around nine tenths of them were singletons. Roughly 4.8% of the sample lies in the top ten. The material sequenced was peripheral blood, taken on day 0 of MenACWY control vaccination. Receptors originate from an adult in good health.

This chain connects TRBV9 to TRBJ1-1, with D unclear. The V end lost 0 bases, the J end lost 3 bases, and 9 bases lay between the germline ends. The germline CDR1 and CDR2 sequences are SGDLS and YYNGEE. This CDR3 is built from 14 residues. The CDR3 spells CASSVVPRDTEAFF. Written as DNA, the CDR3 is TGTGCCAGCAGCGTAGTACCTCGGGACACTGAAGCTTTCTTT.

The chain combines TRBV30 with TRBJ1-5; no firm D call. The CDR3 has 13 residues. The V end lost 1 base, the J end lost 3 bases, and 7 bases lay between the germline ends. Germline loops: CDR1 GTSNPN, CDR2 SVGIG (reference sequence). This CDR3 is CAWSAGFNQPQHF. DNA of the CDR3: TGTGCCTGGAGTGCAGGCTTCAATCAGCCCCAGCATTTT.

V usage is TRBV2 and J usage is TRBJ2-4, with D perhaps matching TRBD2 (6 bases). Trimming removed 6 bases at V and 1 base at J, with 13 bases between. Germline V CDR1 and CDR2: SNHLY, FYNNEI. The CDR3 spans 15 residues. CDR3 nucleotides: TGTGCCAGCAGGGATCGGAGGGTGGCCAAAAACATTCAGTACTTC. Amino acid sequence: CASRDRRVAKNIQYF.

This chain uses TRBV2 with TRBJ1-1; D unresolved. The CDR3 is 13 amino acids. The germline V and J ends were trimmed by 10 bases and 0 bases, with 12 bases remaining between them. CDR1 is SNHLY and CDR2 is FYNNEI in the germline V gene. The CDR3 sequence: CATRAEMNTEAFF. CDR3 coding DNA: TGTGCCACCCGTGCAGAGATGAACACTGAAGCTTTCTTT. Full variable domain (remainder filled in from reference TRBV2 and TRBJ1-1): EPEVTQTPSHQVTQMGQEVILRCVPISNHLYFYWYRQILGQKVEFLVSFYNNEISEKSEIFDDQFSVERPDGSNFTLKIRSTKLEDSAMYFCATRAEMNTEAFFGQGTRLTVV.

The chain links TRBV7-9 to TRBJ2-7; 7 bases map to TRBD1. V was clipped by 3 bases and J by 4 bases; unmatched bases: 6. This CDR3 is 14 amino acids long. CDR1 and CDR2 from the germline V gene are SEHNR and FQNEAQ (reference sequence). CDR3 in DNA: TGTGCCAGCAGCTTCCCTGGGACAGTTTACGAGCAGTACTTC. Residues: CASSFPGTVYEQYF.

The V call is TRBV11-2, the J call TRBJ2-7; TRBD1 is a possible D gene (6 bases). CDR3 length: 12 residues. V was cut by 3 bases and J by 6 bases, with 9 bases left in between. Germline V gene data show CDR1 as SGHAT and CDR2 as FQNNGV. As DNA, the CDR3 is TGTGCCAGCAGCTTTCACAGGGTCGAGCAGTACTTC. Amino acid sequence: CASSFHRVEQYF.

This CDR3 is CASTRLTGDYEQYF. The CDR3 DNA follows: TGTGCCAGTACCAGATTAACAGGGGACTACGAGCAGTACTTC. The rearrangement links TRBV2 to TRBJ2-7, with TRBD1 identical over 7 bases. The CDR3 has 14 residues. The J segment lost 3 bases and the V segment lost 9 bases, leaving 11 bases of the junction unmatched. Germline V gives CDR1 SNHLY, CDR2 FYNNEI.

The gene calls are TRBV20-1 and TRBJ1-1; D unresolved. The ends were cut back, 2 bases at V and 7 bases at J, with 8 bases in the middle. The V gene's germline CDR1 is DFQATT and CDR2 SNEGSKA (reference sequence). This CDR3 is built from 11 residues. The CDR3 spells CSARPVDEAFF. In nucleotides, the CDR3 is TGCAGTGCTAGACCGGTCGATGAAGCTTTCTTT.

This chain connects TRBV7-9 to TRBJ2-1; 11 nucleotides align to TRBD2. CDR3 size: 16 residues. V was pared by 5 bases and J by 4 bases, with 7 bases of the junction left unmatched. Looked up from germline, CDR1 is SEHNR and CDR2 is FQNEAQ (reference sequence). The CDR3 DNA sequence: TGTGCCAGCAGCCAGCGACTAGCGGGAAAGTACAATGAGCAGTTCTTC. Its protein is CASSQRLAGKYNEQFF.